The 23 T cell receptor beta chains below come from one sample, sequenced in a study of blood T cell repertoires in COVID-19 (dated by TCRdb to the early 2020s). Libraries were built with the immunoSEQ multiplex PCR assay. TCRdb holds this immuneACCESS table with in-frame rearrangements only. Some clones are missing; in checked studies, unresolved V genes explain under half, and the rest has no known cause. Across this sample there are about 75,000 clones, with 80% to 90% seen only once. About 22% of the sample goes to the ten largest clones. The sequenced sample was peripheral blood. The receptor set was obtained from a woman aged 50 to 65 with acute or convalescent COVID-19.

CDR3 amino acids: CASSFYSTDTQYF. In DNA form, the CDR3 reads TGTGCCAGCAGCTTTTATAGCACAGATACGCAGTATTTT. The genes are TRBV7-9 and TRBJ2-3; no reliable D call. Per germline, CDR1 SEHNR and CDR2 FQNEAQ (reference sequence). Trimming pared 3 bases from V and 0 bases from J, leaving 4 bases between. CDR3 length equals 13 residues.

The chain recombines TRBV10-3 with TRBJ1-6, with a possible D match to TRBD1 (5 bases). The CDR3 spans 14 residues. CDR1 ENHRY and CDR2 SYGVKD come from the germline V gene. V lost 2 bases to trimming and J lost 8 bases, with 10 bases between them. CDR3 sequence reads: CAISEQGNDSPLHF. The CDR3 DNA is TGTGCCATCAGTGAGCAGGGAAATGATTCACCCCTCCACTTT.

The chain joins TRBV24-1 to TRBJ2-7, with 10 bases aligning to TRBD2. Germline V gives CDR1 KGHDR, CDR2 SFDVKD. V trimming: 9 bases; J trimming: 7 bases; junction bases outside the gene matches: 8. This CDR3 contains 13 residues. CDR3 amino acids: CATSLAGGLEQYF. The CDR3 DNA is TGTGCCACCTCTTTAGCGGGGGGTTTGGAGCAGTACTTC.

The chain has TRBV10-3 and TRBJ2-3, with D possibly matching TRBD1 (6 bases). The CDR3 extends over 10 amino acids. Between the trimmed V and J ends, which lost 11 bases and 5 bases, there was a span of 8 bases. Germline-derived CDR1 and CDR2 are ENHRY and SYGVKD. CDR3 DNA sequence: TGTGCCTGCAGGGGAGATACGCAGTATTTT. Its protein product is CACRGDTQYF.

This chain links TRBV12-3 or TRBV12-4 with TRBJ1-3, with a tentative D call TRBD1 (6 bases). The CDR3 consists of 13 residues. V lost 8 bases to trimming and J lost 0 bases, with 8 bases between them. The CDR3 protein is CASHRASGNTIYF. CDR3 sequence (DNA): TGTGCCAGCCACAGGGCCTCTGGAAACACCATATATTTT.

The J gene is TRBJ2-5, the V gene TRBV15; possibly TRBD2 for D (6 bases). Looked up from germline, CDR1 is LNHNV and CDR2 is YYDKDF (reference sequence). The V end was cut by 0 bases, the J end by 5 bases, with 10 bases between. The CDR3 length is 14 residues. The CDR3 sequence is CATSRDREKETQYF. The CDR3 DNA is TGTGCCACCAGCAGAGATCGGGAGAAGGAGACCCAGTACTTC.

The V call is TRBV11-3, the J call TRBJ2-7; maybe TRBD1 (6 bases). From germline, CDR1 is SGHNT and CDR2 YENEEA. There are 13 residues in the CDR3. V shed 4 bases and J shed 3 bases, with 10 bases lying between them. Written as DNA, the CDR3 is TGTGCCAGCAGCTCCGGACAGAGCTACGAGCAGTACTTC. Translating gives CASSSGQSYEQYF.

The rearrangement links TRBV12-3 or TRBV12-4 to TRBJ1-3; 7 nucleotides agree with TRBD1. V dropped 6 bases and J dropped 6; count of bases not matched to a gene: 5. The CDR3 is 13 residues long. CDR3 sequence (DNA): TGTGCCAGCAGAAGCACAGGGGAAAACACCATATATTTT. Amino acids: CASRSTGENTIYF.

The chain has TRBV29-1 and TRBJ1-2, with D unresolved. This CDR3 region has 12 residues. The germline V gene has CDR1 SQVTM and CDR2 ANQGSEA. With 1 base removed from V and 6 bases from J, the gap between germline ends came to 9 bases. The CDR3 DNA reads TGCAGCGTTGAAGGGAGGGAACATGGCTACACCTTC. Residues: CSVEGREHGYTF. The whole variable domain, remainder taken from reference TRBV29-1 and TRBJ1-2, is SAVISQKPSRDICQRGTSLTIQCQVDSQVTMMFWYRQQPGQSLTLIATANQGSEATYESGFVIDKFPISRPNLTFSTLTVSNMSPEDSSIYLCSVEGREHGYTFGSGTRLTVV.

The chain carries TRBV18 and TRBJ2-3, with TRBD2 as a possible D gene (5 bases). The CDR3 contains 14 residues. Germline CDR1 and CDR2: KGHSH and LQKENI. The V and J ends lost 1 base and 4 bases respectively, with 9 bases between them. This chain's CDR3 is CASSPQTGSDTQYF. The CDR3 region has the DNA TGTGCCAGCTCACCACAAACGGGATCAGATACGCAGTATTTT.

This clone was detected only a few times. A read error may produce the germline difference seen at one junction end. This chain connects TRBV15 to TRBJ1-4, with a possible D match to TRBD1 (5 bases). The CDR3 consists of 15 residues. From germline, CDR1 is LNHNV and CDR2 YYDKDF (reference sequence). The CDR3 loop reads CATSRAYRSNERLFF. CDR3 bases: TGTGCCACCAGCAGAGCGTACAGGTCTAATGAAAGACTGTTTTTT.

This rearrangement joins TRBV28 to TRBJ1-2, with D perhaps matching TRBD1 (6 bases). V was clipped by 6 bases and J by 11 bases, with 25 bases between them. This CDR3 spans 15 amino acids. The germline V gene has CDR1 MDHEN and CDR2 SYDVKM. CDR3 bases: TGTGCCAGCAGGACTACAGGGATCATGAGAGAGACATACACCTTC. Amino acid sequence: CASRTTGIMRETYTF.

The chain combines TRBV6-5 with TRBJ2-2, with D perhaps matching TRBD2 (6 bases). The length of the CDR3 is 15 residues. CDR1 and CDR2 from the germline V gene are MNHEY and SVGAGI. V lost 8 bases and J lost 4, with 17 bases in between. The CDR3 DNA is TGTGCCAGCTCCCGTGGGGGGTTGGGCACCGGGGAGCTGTTTTTT. Protein sequence: CASSRGGLGTGELFF.

This sequence joins TRBV19 and TRBJ1-5, with TRBD1 as a possible D gene (6 bases). Trimming took 10 bases from V and 0 from J, leaving 13 bases between them. CDR3 size: 14 residues. The germline gives CDR1 LNHDA, CDR2 SQIVND (reference sequence). CDR3: CATRTADSNQPQHF. CDR3 sequence (DNA): TGTGCCACCCGGACAGCTGATAGCAATCAGCCCCAGCATTTT.

This clone was detected a few times. This chain links TRBV3-1 (or the pseudogene TRBV3-2) with TRBJ2-6; the match to TRBD1 covers 9 bases. Per the germline V gene, CDR1 is LGHDT and CDR2 is YNNKEL (reference sequence). This CDR3 spans 17 amino acids. Trimming removed 0 bases from V and 2 bases from J; junction bases left unmatched: 2. Here the CDR3 DNA reads TGTGCCAGCAGCCAAGAAACAGGGGGCACTGGGGCCAACGTCCTGACTTTC. Translated, it gives CASSQETGGTGANVLTF.

The CDR3 DNA reads as TGTGCCAGCAGCCCCCCGGGACAGCCCTCCTACGAGCAGTACTTC. Translating gives CASSPPGQPSYEQYF. The chain couples TRBV11-2 to TRBJ2-7; TRBD1 matches at 7 bases. V gave up 5 bases and J gave up 0 bases; unmatched junction bases: 7. The germline CDR1 and CDR2 sequences are SGHAT and FQNNGV. The CDR3 is 15 amino acids. Based on the CDR3 plus reference TRBV11-2 and TRBJ2-7, the full variable domain is EAGVAQSPRYKIIEKRQSVAFWCNPISGHATLYWYQQILGQGPKLLIQFQNNGVVDDSQLPKDRFSAERLKGVDSTLKIQPAKLEDSAVYLCASSPPGQPSYEQYFGPGTRLTVT.

The chain uses TRBV7-8 and TRBJ1-1; 7 positions match TRBD1. The CDR3 is made up of 13 amino acids. Germline V gene data show CDR1 as SGHVS and CDR2 as FQNEAQ. After removal of 5 bases from V and 4 bases from J, the junction contained 4 bases not matched to a gene. Here the CDR3 reads CASSPGQLTEAFF. CDR3 nucleotide sequence: TGTGCCAGCAGCCCGGGACAGCTCACTGAAGCTTTCTTT.

The CDR3 region is CASREDQAVEFSPLHF. The DNA for the CDR3 is TGTGCCAGCAGGGAGGACCAGGCGGTGGAGTTCTCACCCCTCCACTTT. V is TRBV5-5 and J is TRBJ1-6; D gene unclear. Germline CDR1 reads SGHKS; CDR2 reads YYEKEE (reference sequence). The CDR3 consists of 16 residues. V was clipped by 5 bases and J by 10 bases, with 22 bases between them.

The V and J genes are TRBV18 and TRBJ2-1; unclear D gene. The CDR3 sequence is 12 residues long. V lost 3 bases to trimming and J lost 4 bases, with 4 bases between them. Germline CDR1 and CDR2: KGHSH and LQKENI. The CDR3 sequence is CASSPGYNEQFF. The CDR3 nucleotides read TGTGCCAGCTCACCCGGGTACAATGAGCAGTTCTTC.

This clone was detected only once. The chain joins TRBV5-4 to TRBJ2-7; TRBD1 matches at 10 bases. Unmatched junction bases numbered 2, after V lost 1 base and J lost 1 base. There are 15 residues in the CDR3. Germline CDR1 is SGHNT and CDR2 is YYREEE (reference sequence). For the CDR3, the DNA is TGTGCCAGCAGCTTGCAGGGACAGGGGTCCTACGAGCAGTACTTC. It translates to CASSLQGQGSYEQYF.

The DNA of the CDR3 is TGTGCCAGCAGCTCCAGAGCGGGTAGCTCCTACGAGCAGTACTTC. As protein: CASSSRAGSSYEQYF. V usage is TRBV7-2 and J usage is TRBJ2-7; TRBD2 is a possible D gene (6 bases). This CDR3 has 15 amino acids. Trimming took off 4 bases at V and 0 bases at J, with 13 bases between the two ends. CDR1 is SGHTA and CDR2 is FQGNSA in the germline V gene.

This clone was seen a handful of times. The V call is TRBV4-1, the J call TRBJ2-5, with 11 bases aligning to TRBD1. J gave up 4 bases and V 4 bases, and 5 bases lay outside the gene matches. CDR1 is MGHRA, CDR2 YSYEKL, per germline. This CDR3 contains 15 residues. This CDR3 reads CASSRGQGAGETQYF. CDR3 in DNA: TGCGCCAGCAGCCGCGGACAGGGGGCTGGAGAGACCCAGTACTTC.

This clone was seen a single time. The V gene is TRBV6-1, the J gene TRBJ2-5; 13 positions match TRBD2. Unmatched junction bases numbered 10, after V lost 3 bases and J lost 3 bases. This CDR3 contains 18 residues. Germline V gene lookup returns CDR1 MNHNS and CDR2 SASEGT. CDR3 sequence reads: CASSDQRLAGGREETQYF. The CDR3 nucleotides read TGTGCCAGCAGTGACCAACGACTAGCGGGAGGCCGAGAAGAGACCCAGTACTTC.